The rows below give T cell receptor beta chains drawn from one sample of a study of blood T cells in healthy people across ages. TCRdb analysed the 5' RACE reads with MiXCR anew, one entry per CDR3 protein. The data hold more than 800,000 distinct CDR3 sequences, with around 26% observed a single time. The source material was blood. These receptors were collected from an elderly woman in good health. The CDR3 runs from the conserved cysteine through the conserved F or W. A D gene is named only where the DNA matches it firmly. Size tells how often a clone was seen (once, few, many) or the class of an expanded clone, and some rows leave it out.

clone_size,v_call,d_call,j_call,cdr3_aa,cdr3_nt
few,TRBV18,.,TRBJ2-1,CASSPDRSTGYNEQFF,TGTGCCAGCAGCCCAGACCGATCGACCGGCTACAATGAGCAGTTCTTC
.,TRBV20-1,TRBD1,TRBJ1-2,CSAEQGAAAGGYTF,TGCAGTGCTGAGCAGGGGGCCGCCGCGGGGGGCTACACCTTC
.,TRBV6-1,TRBD1,TRBJ1-5,CASKPGQGNQPQHF,TGTGCCAGCAAACCGGGACAGGGAAATCAGCCCCAGCATTTT
.,TRBV6-7,.,TRBJ2-5,CASSYSIGGGLFVETQYF,TGTGCCAGCAGTTACTCGATTGGAGGGGGTTTATTCGTAGAGACCCAGTACTTC
many,TRBV12-3/TRBV12-4,.,TRBJ1-5,CASSIGTVSNQPQHF,TGTGCCAGCAGCATCGGGACCGTGAGCAATCAGCCCCAGCATTTT
.,TRBV5-1,.,TRBJ1-6,CASSLTAANSPLHF,TGCGCCAGCAGCCTAACGGCGGCAAATTCACCCCTCCACTTT
few,TRBV5-6,.,TRBJ1-1,CASSLASLRNTEAFF,TGTGCCAGCAGCTTGGCCAGTCTAAGGAACACTGAAGCTTTCTTT
few,TRBV6-5,.,TRBJ2-2,CASSYSSGGNTGERFF,TGTGCCAGCAGTTACTCGAGTGGGGGAAACACCGGGGAGCGGTTTTTT
few,TRBV9,.,TRBJ2-2,CASSVGGANTGELFF,TGTGCCAGCAGCGTGGGCGGGGCGAACACCGGGGAGCTGTTTTTT
.,TRBV2,.,TRBJ2-7,CASSETRVMREQYF,TGTGCCAGCAGTGAAACCAGGGTAATGCGCGAGCAGTACTTC
many,TRBV9,.,TRBJ1-2,CASSVGGLGNYGYTF,TGTGCCAGCAGCGTAGGAGGGTTGGGTAACTATGGCTACACCTTC
.,TRBV9,.,TRBJ2-7,CASSDGWGGLDEQYF,TGTGCCAGCAGCGACGGCTGGGGAGGCCTCGACGAGCAGTACTTC
.,TRBV11-2,.,TRBJ2-4,CASSPDSDQYF,TGTGCCAGCAGTCCCGACAGCGATCAGTACTTC
.,TRBV5-1,.,TRBJ1-1,CASSLEHQNTEAFF,TGCGCCAGCAGCTTGGAACACCAGAACACTGAAGCTTTCTTT
.,TRBV14,TRBD1,TRBJ2-6,CASSHSGQGVSGANVRTF,TGTGCCAGCAGCCACTCGGGACAGGGGGTCTCTGGGGCCAACGTCCGGACTTTC
.,TRBV6-5,.,TRBJ1-6,CASSYRDSGSPLHF,TGTGCCAGCAGTTACCGCGATTCCGGGTCACCCCTCCACTTT
many,TRBV30,.,TRBJ2-5,CACCRETQYF,TGTGCCTGTTGCCGGGAGACCCAGTACTTC
many,TRBV9,.,TRBJ2-5,CASSAAVNWETQYF,TGTGCCAGCAGCGCGGCGGTCAACTGGGAGACCCAGTACTTC
many,TRBV24-1,.,TRBJ2-1,CATSDLGGSGGNEQFF,TGTGCCACCAGTGATCTGGGAGGTAGCGGAGGCAATGAGCAGTTCTTC
many,TRBV7-2,.,TRBJ1-5,CASSNAPPMNQPQHF,TGTGCCAGCAGCAACGCTCCACCAATGAATCAGCCCCAGCATTTT
many,TRBV5-1,TRBD1,TRBJ1-6,CASSNGQGRGSPLHF,TGCGCCAGCAGCAACGGACAGGGTCGAGGTTCACCCCTCCACTTT
.,TRBV10-2,TRBD2,TRBJ2-1,CASSDHRTSGGGLEQFF,TGCGCCAGCAGTGACCACAGGACTAGCGGGGGGGGCCTTGAGCAGTTCTTC
many,TRBV6-2/TRBV6-3,TRBD2,TRBJ2-5,CASSYVGAGGIQETQYF,TGTGCCAGCAGTTACGTCGGGGCGGGGGGGATCCAAGAGACCCAGTACTTC
.,TRBV6-6,TRBD1,TRBJ2-2,CATSGTANTGELFF,TGTGCCACTTCCGGGACAGCGAACACCGGGGAGCTGTTTTTT
.,TRBV4-1,.,TRBJ1-2,CASSQGSGLYGYTF,TGCGCCAGCAGCCAAGGGTCGGGATTATATGGCTACACCTTC
few,TRBV5-1,TRBD2,TRBJ2-1,CASSFTSGPGGEQFF,TGCGCCAGCAGCTTTACTAGCGGCCCTGGCGGTGAGCAGTTCTTC
.,TRBV21-1,.,TRBJ2-7,CASSKAADRLFYEQYF,TGTGCCAGCAGCAAAGCCGCGGACAGGCTCTTCTACGAGCAGTACTTC